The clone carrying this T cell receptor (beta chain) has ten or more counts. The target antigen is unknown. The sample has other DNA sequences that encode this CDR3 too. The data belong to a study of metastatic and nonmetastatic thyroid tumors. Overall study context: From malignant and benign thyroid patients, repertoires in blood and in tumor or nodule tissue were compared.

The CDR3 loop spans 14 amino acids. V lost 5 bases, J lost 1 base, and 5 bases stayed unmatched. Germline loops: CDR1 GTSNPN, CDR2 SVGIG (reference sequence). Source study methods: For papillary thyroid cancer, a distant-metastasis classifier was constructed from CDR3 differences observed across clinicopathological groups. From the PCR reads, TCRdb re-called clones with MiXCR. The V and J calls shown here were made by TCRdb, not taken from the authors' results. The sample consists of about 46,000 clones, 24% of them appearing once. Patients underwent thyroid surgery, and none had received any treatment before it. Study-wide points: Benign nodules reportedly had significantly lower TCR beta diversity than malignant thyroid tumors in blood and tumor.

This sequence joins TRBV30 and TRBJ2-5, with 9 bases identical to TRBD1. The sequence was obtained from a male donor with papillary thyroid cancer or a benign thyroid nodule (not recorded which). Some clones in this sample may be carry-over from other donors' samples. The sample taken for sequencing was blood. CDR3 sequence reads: CAWSGTGLQETQYF. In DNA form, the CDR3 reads TGTGCCTGGTCCGGGACAGGGCTCCAAGAGACCCAGTACTTC.